These 12 T cell receptor beta chains came from one sample sequenced in a study of blood T cell repertoires in COVID-19. Sequencing used immunoSEQ multiplex PCR; TCRdb keeps in-frame clones, though not all of them. The sample lists over 200,000 clones, more than 80% seen once, with roughly 1.3% in the top ten. The sequenced sample consisted of peripheral blood. The receptor set was obtained from a woman in her 30s with COVID-19, enrolled during active disease.

The chain has TRBV2 and TRBJ1-2, with D perhaps TRBD1 (5 bases). Germline V gives CDR1 SNHLY, CDR2 FYNNEI. Trimming left V 2 bases short and J 4 bases short, with 14 bases between. The CDR3 contains 15 residues. Here the CDR3 DNA reads TGTGCCAGCAGTGAATCGGGGGTGGCTACCTATGGCTACACCTTC. This codes for CASSESGVATYGYTF.

This chain joins TRBV7-2 and TRBJ2-5; no clear D gene. Germline values: CDR1 SGHTA, CDR2 FQGNSA. With 1 base removed from V and 3 bases from J, the gap between germline ends came to 9 bases. CDR3 length equals 14 residues. DNA for the CDR3: TGTGCCAGCAGCTTAGAAGTCTCTAAAGAGACCCAGTACTTC. Translated: CASSLEVSKETQYF.

This clone was picked up a small number of times. Only one base separates this from a far larger clonotype, so it likely reflects a read error. This chain connects TRBV5-4 to TRBJ2-7; TRBD1 matches at 8 bases. The CDR3 spans 13 residues. After removal of 4 bases from V and 3 bases from J, the junction contained 3 bases not matched to a gene. Germline V gene lookup returns CDR1 SGHNT and CDR2 YYREEE (reference sequence). In DNA, the CDR3 is TGTGCCAGCAGCCTGGGACAGGTCTACGAGCAGTACTTC. Protein: CASSLGQVYEQYF.

The genes are TRBV27 and TRBJ2-1; TRBD1 agrees at 9 bases. This CDR3 region has 15 residues. V trimming: 5 bases; J trimming: 7 bases; junction bases outside the gene matches: 9. The germline V gene encodes CDR1 MNHEY and CDR2 SMNVEV (reference sequence). The CDR3 is CASSITGGFGNEQFF. The CDR3 DNA is TGTGCCAGCAGTATCACAGGGGGCTTTGGTAATGAGCAGTTCTTC.

This CDR3 is CASSLSGGNQPQHF. The CDR3 DNA follows: TGTGCCAGCAGCTTGTCAGGGGGCAATCAGCCCCAGCATTTT. This chain uses TRBV5-6 with TRBJ1-5, with D possibly matching TRBD1 (6 bases). Trimming took off 1 base at V and 2 bases at J, with 7 bases between the two ends. This CDR3 has 14 amino acids. Germline V gives CDR1 SGHDT, CDR2 YYEEEE.

J is TRBJ2-1 and V is TRBV15, with D tentatively TRBD2 (6 bases). The CDR3 contains 13 residues. The V gene lost 5 bases and the J gene lost 8 bases, with 13 bases spanning the gap. In germline, CDR1 is LNHNV, CDR2 YYDKDF (reference sequence). The CDR3 here is CATSSTLADEQFF. CDR3 DNA sequence: TGTGCCACCAGCTCCACACTAGCCGATGAGCAGTTCTTC.

This clone was seen a few times. CDR3 bases: TGTGCCAGCAGCTCCCAGGGTAAGAGCAATCAGCCCCAGCATTTT. It specifies CASSSQGKSNQPQHF. The chain employs TRBV11-2 and TRBJ1-5, with D perhaps matching TRBD1 (5 bases). The CDR3 is 15 residues long. V was cut by 4 bases and J by 1 base, with 11 bases left in between. Germline V gene lookup returns CDR1 SGHAT and CDR2 FQNNGV.

CDR3 sequence reads: CASSFGGNQETQYF. CDR3 bases: TGCGCCAGCAGTTTCGGGGGGAACCAAGAGACCCAGTACTTC. J is TRBJ2-5 and V is TRBV5-1; 7 bases map to TRBD2. Germline V gene data show CDR1 as SGHRS and CDR2 as YFSETQ. CDR3 size: 14 residues. The V segment lost 5 bases and the J segment 0 bases; nucleotides outside the gene matches: 4.

Remarks on this clone: The same CDR3 arises from other DNA sequences in this sample as well. V and J are TRBV27 and TRBJ2-7; D possibly corresponds to TRBD2 (6 bases). The V gene lost 2 bases and the J gene lost 1 base, with 6 bases spanning the gap. Germline V gene sequence: CDR1 MNHEY, CDR2 SMNVEV (reference sequence). The length of the CDR3 is 13 residues. The CDR3, as DNA: TGTGCCAGCAGTTTAGGGGGGTCCTACGAGCAGTACTTC. Protein sequence: CASSLGGSYEQYF.

This chain links TRBV5-1 with TRBJ2-2, with D unclear. V was clipped by 4 bases and J by 1 base, with 11 bases between them. CDR1 is SGHRS, CDR2 YFSETQ, per germline. This CDR3 is 15 amino acids long. CDR3 sequence: CASSIDRVNTGELFF. For the CDR3, the DNA is TGCGCCAGCAGCATCGATCGGGTGAACACCGGGGAGCTGTTTTTT.

This chain uses TRBV5-1 with TRBJ2-1, with D tentatively TRBD1 (6 bases). Per the germline V gene, CDR1 is SGHRS and CDR2 is YFSETQ. The CDR3 has 14 amino acids. V lost 4 bases and J lost 5, with 13 bases in between. The CDR3 nucleotides read TGCGCCAGCAGCCTCCAAACAGGGAACAATGAGCAGTTCTTC. Amino acids: CASSLQTGNNEQFF.

The rearrangement joins TRBV2 to TRBJ1-3, with D perhaps TRBD1 (6 bases). This CDR3 has 14 residues. V was clipped by 4 bases and J by 6 bases, with 13 bases between them. Per germline, CDR1 SNHLY and CDR2 FYNNEI. The CDR3 nucleotides read TGTGCCAGCAGTGGTATGGACAGTACAAACACCATATATTTT. This translates into CASSGMDSTNTIYF. Combining the CDR3 with reference TRBV2 and TRBJ1-3 gives the whole variable domain EPEVTQTPSHQVTQMGQEVILRCVPISNHLYFYWYRQILGQKVEFLVSFYNNEISEKSEIFDDQFSVERPDGSNFTLKIRSTKLEDSAMYFCASSGMDSTNTIYFGEGSWLTVV.